This T cell receptor (beta chain) is from a study of beta chain features in type 1 diabetes. As for the study in general: Age and gender were similar between patients and healthy donors, as were cell yields.

Investigators reverse transcribed all isolated RNA, so they sequenced expressed TCRB transcripts. The method was immunoSEQ multiplex PCR; TCRdb's version includes in-frame clones alone and lacks a portion of them. The table records over 120,000 clones, less than 11% of them present only once. The CDR3 is 15 residues long. Germline V CDR1 and CDR2: SGHNT, YYREEE (reference sequence). Germline trimming cut 5 bases from V and 6 bases from J; bases unmatched to any gene: 11. The TCR comes from a young man in good health. The sample taken for sequencing was naive CD4+ T cells from blood. The rearrangement joins TRBV5-4 to TRBJ1-1; the match to TRBD1 covers 9 bases. CDR3 coding DNA: TGTGCCAGCAGTTATGGGGGACAGGGATCGCCTGAAGCTTTCTTT. It yields the protein CASSYGGQGSPEAFF.